What follows are 10 T cell receptor beta chains derived from one specimen sequenced in a study of blood T cell repertoires in COVID-19. Some clones are missing from TCRdb's copy, which holds only in-frame ones; the method was immunoSEQ multiplex PCR. Among approximately 76,000 clones, about 89% were seen once, and the ten largest hold roughly 2%. Sequencing was performed on peripheral blood. Receptors originate from a woman aged 55 to 70 with acute or convalescent COVID-19.

As concerns this clone: Compared with germline, one end of the junction differs, possibly owing to a read error. The chain is built from TRBV7-2 and TRBJ2-3; 9 bases agree with TRBD1. This CDR3 contains 15 residues. Germline values: CDR1 SGHTA, CDR2 FQGNSA. This CDR3 reads CASSFAGQGTDTQYF. The CDR3 region has the DNA TGTGCCAGCAGCTTCGCGGGACAGGGCACGGATACGCAGTATTTT.

The chain is built from TRBV2 and TRBJ1-2; 7 bases agree with TRBD1. Germline lookup yields CDR1 SNHLY and CDR2 FYNNEI. This CDR3 contains 13 residues. V shed 6 bases and J 7 bases; nucleotides not matched to a gene: 8. This CDR3 reads CASRNRGVGGYTF. The CDR3 DNA sequence: TGTGCCAGCAGGAACAGGGGTGTAGGTGGCTACACCTTC.

V usage is TRBV7-6 and J usage is TRBJ2-3; 8 bases match TRBD1. CDR3 length: 17 residues. Germline CDR1 reads SGHVS; CDR2 reads FNYEAQ. The V segment lost 5 bases and the J segment 1 base; nucleotides outside the gene matches: 11. As DNA, the CDR3 is TGTGCCAGCAGCCAAATCCCGACAGGGGCCGGCACAGATACGCAGTATTTT. Protein sequence: CASSQIPTGAGTDTQYF.

The chain recombines TRBV11-3 with TRBJ2-1, with TRBD1 identical over 7 bases. V shed 0 bases, J shed 0 bases, and the junction held 11 bases outside the gene matches. Germline V gene sequence: CDR1 SGHNT, CDR2 YENEEA. The CDR3 runs to 19 residues. The CDR3 DNA reads as TGTGCCAGCAGCTTAGAAGCCTACAGGGGAATAGGCTCCTACAATGAGCAGTTCTTC. It translates to CASSLEAYRGIGSYNEQFF.

This chain uses TRBV4-1 with TRBJ2-1; TRBD1 agrees at 7 bases. V was pared by 6 bases and J by 5 bases, with 22 bases of the junction left unmatched. CDR3 size: 19 residues. CDR1 and CDR2 (germline): MGHRA, YSYEKL. The CDR3 DNA sequence: TGCGCCAGCAGTCCTCGGGGTGGATCCCGGGACAGTAGGGACAATGAGCAGTTCTTC. Translated: CASSPRGGSRDSRDNEQFF.

This chain joins TRBV6-5 and TRBJ1-6, with no clear D. V lost 0 bases to trimming and J lost 8 bases, with 11 bases between them. CDR1 and CDR2 (germline): MNHEY, SVGAGI. The CDR3 loop spans 15 amino acids. The CDR3 spells CASSYSPGLHSPLHF. In nucleotides, the CDR3 is TGTGCCAGCAGTTACTCGCCAGGCTTGCATTCACCCCTCCACTTT.

The V call is TRBV21-1, the J call TRBJ2-1; TRBD1 reflects the table's D call only, with no check against the DNA. TRBV21-1 is termed a pseudogene. The CDR3 sequence is 16 residues long. The CDR3 DNA follows: TGTGCCGGACAGATAAATACAGGGGAATGGTACAATGAGCAGTTCTTC. Amino acids: CAGQINTGEWYNEQFF.

This chain connects TRBV18 to TRBJ2-3; possibly TRBD1 for D (6 bases). V lost 5 bases, J lost 1 base, and 13 bases lay in between. The CDR3 has 15 residues. Germline CDR1 reads KGHSH; CDR2 reads LQKENI. In DNA, the CDR3 is TGTGCCAGCTCAACTCAGGGGCTACGCACAGATACGCAGTATTTT. Translated, it gives CASSTQGLRTDTQYF.

The chain has TRBV5-8 and TRBJ1-5; D gene ambiguous. Trimming took off 0 bases at V and 7 bases at J, with 11 bases between the two ends. Looked up from germline, CDR1 is SGHTS and CDR2 is YDEGEE. CDR3 length: 14 residues. In nucleotides, the CDR3 is TGTGCCAGCAGCTTGGGCAGCCCCAGGCAGCCCCAGCATTTT. Its protein product is CASSLGSPRQPQHF.

Details on this clone: Compared with germline, one end of the junction differs, possibly owing to a read error. This rearrangement joins TRBV4-1 to TRBJ1-2; 12 bases fit TRBD1. The length of the CDR3 is 18 residues. The germline gives CDR1 MGHRA, CDR2 YSYEKL. CDR3 sequence reads: CASTQPTGTGGLFHGYTF. The DNA for the CDR3 is TGCGCCAGCACCCAACCTACCGGGACAGGGGGCCTGTTTCACGGCTACACCTTC.